This T cell receptor beta chain comes out of a study of blood T cell repertoires in COVID-19. V dropped 5 bases and J dropped 4; count of bases not matched to a gene: 10. Germline V gene lookup returns CDR1 SGHTA and CDR2 FQGNSA. CDR3 length equals 15 residues. Original methodology: Nucleated cell counts were estimated from reference gene primer amplification. Data came from immunoSEQ multiplex PCR; TCRdb stores just in-frame clones and leaves some out. The DNA gave D and trimming, while V, J and clone size come from that table. The sample records about 340,000 clones, about 90% being singletons. V usage is TRBV7-2 and J usage is TRBJ1-1; TRBD1 agrees at 7 bases. This sequence originates from a woman under 30 who had recovered from COVID-19. The sequenced sample consisted of peripheral blood. The CDR3 bases are TGTGCCAGCAGCCTTCGACAGGGCCCTGGCACTGAAGCTTTCTTT. It yields the protein CASSLRQGPGTEAFF.